This entry lists 10 T cell receptor beta chains sequenced from one sample in a study of blood T cell repertoires in COVID-19. TCRdb's copy holds only in-frame clones and misses some; the assay was immunoSEQ multiplex PCR. The sample lists about 670,000 clones; 80% to 90% were seen once. Sequenced input: peripheral blood. The receptors shown here come from a woman aged 18-29 years with acute or convalescent COVID-19.

This sequence joins TRBV6-5 and TRBJ2-5, with D possibly matching TRBD1 (6 bases). The CDR3 is 15 amino acids. Trimming cost V 6 bases and J 5 bases, with 19 bases left between them. Germline V CDR1 and CDR2: MNHEY, SVGAGI. In DNA form, the CDR3 reads TGTGCCAGCAGATTCGCCTCGGGACACTGGGAGACCCAGTACTTC. It translates to CASRFASGHWETQYF.

This rearrangement joins TRBV4-2 to TRBJ2-5; 12 positions agree with TRBD2. The junction had 11 bases not matched to a gene; V was cut back by 1 base and J by 5 bases. Germline V gives CDR1 LGHNA, CDR2 YNFKEQ. This CDR3 is built from 18 residues. CDR3 residues: CASSQGLAGDHEGETQYF. CDR3 nucleotides: TGTGCCAGCAGCCAAGGACTAGCGGGGGACCACGAAGGGGAGACCCAGTACTTC.

This chain connects TRBV24-1 to TRBJ2-1; D call uncertain. Trimming removed 5 bases from V and 15 bases from J, with 7 bases in between. The CDR3 length is 9 residues. Germline CDR1 and CDR2: KGHDR and SFDVKD. The CDR3 here is CATSVPWFF. The CDR3, as DNA: TGTGCCACCAGTGTCCCCTGGTTCTTC.

This clone has a single count. This sequence joins TRBV21-1 and TRBJ2-7; the listed D gene, TRBD2, was not tested against the DNA. TRBV21-1 is assigned pseudogene status. The CDR3 runs 12 residues. The CDR3 is CASSKVNYEQYF. The CDR3, as DNA: TGTGCCAGCAGCAAAGTAAACTACGAGCAGTACTTC.

The V call is TRBV28, the J call TRBJ1-5; no reliable D call. The germline V gene has CDR1 MDHEN and CDR2 SYDVKM. The CDR3 length is 12 residues. Between the trimmed V and J ends, which lost 7 bases and 9 bases, there was a span of 13 bases. The CDR3 DNA reads TGTGCCAGCACCCTGGGAGTTAGGCCCCAGCATTTT. Its protein product is CASTLGVRPQHF.

V gene TRBV5-6 combines with J gene TRBJ1-2; 8 bases are a match to TRBD1. The germline CDR1 and CDR2 sequences are SGHDT and YYEEEE. V dropped 3 bases and J dropped 1; count of bases not matched to a gene: 8. The CDR3 totals 16 residues. The CDR3 here is CASSSAFRGLNYGYTF. Written as DNA, the CDR3 is TGTGCCAGCAGCTCGGCATTCAGGGGGCTTAACTATGGCTACACCTTC.

This sequence joins TRBV21-1 and TRBJ1-2. TRBV21-1 represents a pseudogene. The CDR3 is made up of 17 amino acids. CDR3 loop: CASSKKKRPKINYGYTF. The CDR3 DNA reads TGTGCCAGCAGCAAAAAGAAGCGACCGAAGATTAACTATGGCTACACCTTC.

This clone was detected a few times. The chain combines TRBV5-1 with TRBJ1-4; 7 nucleotides match TRBD1. The CDR3 is made up of 15 amino acids. The germline V gene encodes CDR1 SGHRS and CDR2 YFSETQ. Trimming cost V 2 bases and J 3 bases; bases outside gene matches: 4. This CDR3 is CASSFSGTANEKLFF. CDR3 coding DNA: TGCGCCAGCAGCTTTTCCGGGACAGCTAATGAAAAACTGTTTTTT. Full variable domain (missing parts from reference TRBV5-1 and TRBJ1-4): KAGVTQTPRYLIKTRGQQVTLSCSPISGHRSVSWYQQTPGQGLQFLFEYFSETQRNKGNFPGRFSGRQFSNSRSEMNVSTLELGDSALYLCASSFSGTANEKLFFGSGTQLSVL.

This chain uses TRBV10-3 with TRBJ2-3, with TRBD2 as a possible D gene (5 bases). The length of the CDR3 is 15 residues. V lost 3 bases, J lost 2 bases, and 12 bases lay in between. Germline V CDR1 and CDR2: ENHRY, SYGVKD. The CDR3 DNA reads TGTGCCATCAGTGACGGCGGGTCCTCCACAGATACGCAGTATTTT. Translation gives CAISDGGSSTDTQYF.

V gene TRBV6-6 combines with J gene TRBJ1-2, with D possibly being TRBD1 (5 bases). Germline lookup yields CDR1 MNHNY and CDR2 SVGAGI (reference sequence). Deletions cut 1 base from V and 3 bases from J, with 12 bases between. The CDR3 totals 15 residues. The CDR3 coding sequence is TGTGCCAGCAGTTACTGCCTCGAAGGGGACTATGGCTACACCTTC. Its translation is CASSYCLEGDYGYTF.